The 13 T cell receptor beta chains below all came from one sample that was sequenced in a study of control samples from healthy donors and cancer patients. The data were produced by immunoSEQ multiplex PCR, yet TCRdb's version contains in-frame clones alone and is incomplete. Found here are under 450,000 clones, around 90% of them singletons; the top ten hold 5% to 8%. The source material was PBMCs. The receptors were sampled from a man aged 35-49 years with head and neck cancer.

The V call is TRBV28, the J call TRBJ1-4; a possible D gene is TRBD1 (5 bases). CDR1 and CDR2 (germline): MDHEN, SYDVKM. The length of the CDR3 is 14 residues. V shed 3 bases and J shed 4 bases, with 9 bases lying between them. DNA for the CDR3: TGTGCCAGCAGTTTGGGGACCGTTAATGAAAAACTGTTTTTT. Translated: CASSLGTVNEKLFF.

The chain recombines TRBV7-3 with TRBJ2-2, with TRBD2 identical over 7 bases. Trimming at V came to 5 bases and at J to 6 bases, leaving 6 bases not matched to a gene. Germline CDR1 reads SGHTA; CDR2 reads FQGTGA. The CDR3 length is 14 residues. The chain's CDR3 is CASSQAGSPGELFF. The CDR3 bases are TGTGCCAGCAGCCAAGCGGGATCCCCCGGGGAGCTGTTTTTT.

The rearrangement uses TRBV7-3 and TRBJ2-7; D is ambiguous. Trimming removed 1 base at V and 0 bases at J, with 10 bases between. Germline CDR1 reads SGHTA; CDR2 reads FQGTGA. This CDR3 contains 15 residues. The CDR3 region has the DNA TGTGCCAGCAGCTTAAATCCTAGTGACTCCTACGAGCAGTACTTC. It encodes CASSLNPSDSYEQYF.

This clone was detected only once. V is TRBV9 and J is TRBJ2-1, with unresolved D. Between the trimmed V and J ends, which lost 0 bases and 3 bases, there was a span of 7 bases. The CDR3 loop spans 14 amino acids. The germline gives CDR1 SGDLS, CDR2 YYNGEE. This CDR3 is CASSVVNSYNEQFF. The CDR3 coding sequence is TGTGCCAGCAGCGTAGTTAATAGCTACAATGAGCAGTTCTTC.

The gene calls are TRBV19 and TRBJ2-1, with TRBD2 identical over 9 bases. The CDR3 has 17 amino acids. Germline CDR1 and CDR2: LNHDA and SQIVND (reference sequence). The junction had 8 bases not matched to a gene; V was cut back by 4 bases and J by 1 base. The CDR3 reads CASSKASGMSSYNEQFF. DNA of the CDR3: TGTGCCAGTAGTAAGGCTAGCGGGATGTCGTCCTACAATGAGCAGTTCTTC.

V and J are TRBV4-1 and TRBJ2-2, with a weak D call TRBD1 (5 bases). Trimming cost V 1 base and J 6 bases, with 9 bases left between them. From germline, CDR1 is MGHRA and CDR2 YSYEKL. The CDR3 consists of 14 residues. CDR3 DNA sequence: TGCGCCAGCAGCCAAGTAAGGGGCGCCGGGGAGCTGTTTTTT. Residues: CASSQVRGAGELFF.

The V gene is TRBV7-2, the J gene TRBJ1-2; D is unresolved. This CDR3 has 13 amino acids. Germline CDR1 is SGHTA and CDR2 is FQGNSA. Trimming shortened V by 5 bases and J by 4 bases, and 11 bases separated the two germline ends. CDR3 in amino acids: CASSPAGGYGYTF. The CDR3 DNA is TGTGCCAGCAGCCCCGCCGGAGGCTATGGCTACACCTTC.

The V gene is TRBV7-9, the J gene TRBJ2-7; D unresolved. From germline, CDR1 is SEHNR and CDR2 FQNEAQ (reference sequence). The ends were cut back, 10 bases at V and 6 bases at J, with 22 bases in the middle. The CDR3 length is 14 residues. In DNA form, the CDR3 reads TGTGCCATAATACCGCTCGATCACCCCCGCGAGCAGTACTTC. Its protein is CAIIPLDHPREQYF.

Of note for this clone: Different DNA sequences within this sample yield the same CDR3. This sequence joins TRBV5-1 and TRBJ2-2; D assignment may be TRBD1 or TRBD2 (5 bases each). Looked up from germline, CDR1 is SGHRS and CDR2 is YFSETQ. This CDR3 comprises 14 residues. V dropped 4 bases and J dropped 2 bases, with 9 bases sitting between them. CDR3 coding DNA: TGCGCCAGCAGCCAGGGACGAAACACCGGGGAGCTGTTTTTT. The encoded protein is CASSQGRNTGELFF.

V and J are TRBV10-3 and TRBJ2-5; possibly TRBD1 or TRBD2 for D (5 bases each). Trimming removed 3 bases at V and 2 bases at J, with 10 bases between. Per germline, CDR1 ENHRY and CDR2 SYGVKD. This CDR3 spans 14 amino acids. The CDR3 reads CAISDPREQETQYF. The CDR3 DNA is TGTGCCATCAGTGACCCCAGGGAGCAAGAGACCCAGTACTTC.

In DNA, the CDR3 is TGCGCCAGCAGCCAAGGGGGAAGGCAGCTCTATGGCTACACCTTC. Protein sequence: CASSQGGRQLYGYTF. V and J are TRBV4-3 and TRBJ1-2; D is unresolved. CDR3 length equals 15 residues. In germline, CDR1 is LGHNA, CDR2 YSLEER. The germline V and J ends were trimmed by 1 base and 4 bases, with 13 bases remaining between them.

A single count supports this clone. This chain uses TRBV20-1 with TRBJ1-1; possible D gene TRBD1, 6 bases. Germline V CDR1 and CDR2: DFQATT, SNEGSKA (reference sequence). This CDR3 is built from 13 residues. Trimming took 3 bases from V and 3 from J, leaving 11 bases between them. For the CDR3, the DNA is TGCAGTGCTAGTGGGGGCAGGGACACTGAAGCTTTCTTT. This gives the protein CSASGGRDTEAFF.

The chain couples TRBV7-8 to TRBJ2-7; 8 nucleotides match TRBD2. Per the germline V gene, CDR1 is SGHVS and CDR2 is FQNEAQ. V was pared by 4 bases and J by 2 bases, with 10 bases of the junction left unmatched. The CDR3 contains 16 residues. The CDR3 is CASSSRAAGVTYEQYF. The CDR3 nucleotides are TGTGCCAGCAGCTCCAGGGCAGCGGGGGTGACCTACGAGCAGTACTTC.